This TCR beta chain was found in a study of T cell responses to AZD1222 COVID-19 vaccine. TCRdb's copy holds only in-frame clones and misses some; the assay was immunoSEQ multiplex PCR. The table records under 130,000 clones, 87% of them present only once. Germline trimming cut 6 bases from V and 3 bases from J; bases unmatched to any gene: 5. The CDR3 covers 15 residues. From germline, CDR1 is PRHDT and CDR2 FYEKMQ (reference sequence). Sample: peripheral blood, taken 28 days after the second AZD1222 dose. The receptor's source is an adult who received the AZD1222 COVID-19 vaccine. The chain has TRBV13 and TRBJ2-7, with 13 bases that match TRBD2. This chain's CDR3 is CASRIWTSGSYEQYF. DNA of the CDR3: TGTGCCAGCAGGATCTGGACTAGCGGGAGCTACGAGCAGTACTTC.